The clone carrying this T cell receptor beta chain was seen many times. This CDR3 region has 10 residues. Trimming removed 1 base from V and 13 bases from J, with 7 bases in between. Germline-derived CDR1 and CDR2 are SNHLY and FYNNEI. Patients having uncontrolled infection, another autoimmune disease, pregnancy or lactation were not included. The sample originates from a study of T cells in Graves' hyperthyroidism and ophthalmopathy. Regions amplified from RNA transcripts were the TCR beta CDR3 regions. Initially, a first-round RT-PCR of the TCR CDR3 employed the HTBI primer set. In TCRdb, the multiplex PCR reads were re-called with MiXCR into one record per CDR3 protein. This table holds about 600,000 distinct CDR3 sequences, around 14% found once.

Sequenced material: blood. This chain uses TRBV2 with TRBJ1-2; TRBD1 might be the D (5 bases). This clonotype was obtained from a woman under 30 with Graves' ophthalmopathy. CDR3 region: CASSEGDGTF. In DNA, the CDR3 is TGTGCCAGCAGTGAAGGGGACGGCACCTTC.